The 17 T cell receptor beta chains below were found in one sample sequenced in a study of T cell repertoires in cytomegalovirus infection. Each CDR3 protein is one row after TCRdb ran MiXCR on the reads. The table lists around 450,000 distinct CDR3 sequences, approximately 31% of them singletons. Source material: PBMCs. These receptor sequences come from a human donor in good health (CMV status not recorded). Some clones in this sample may be carry-over from other donors' samples.

This clonotype was counted at least ten times. V is TRBV7-2 and J is TRBJ2-3, with TRBD2 matching over 11 bases. With V trimmed by 5 bases and J by 5 bases, 3 bases remained unmatched. Looked up from germline, CDR1 is SGHTA and CDR2 is FQGNSA. CDR3 length equals 14 residues. DNA of the CDR3: TGTGCCAGCAGCCGACTAGCGGGGAAAGATACGCAGTATTTT. Residues: CASSRLAGKDTQYF.

This chain joins TRBV7-8 and TRBJ2-7, with D perhaps TRBD2 (6 bases). In germline, CDR1 is SGHVS, CDR2 FQNEAQ. The CDR3 spans 16 residues. The V end lost 1 base, the J end lost 2 bases, and 15 bases lay between the germline ends. CDR3: CASSLEGVAGPYEQYF. The CDR3 nucleotides are TGTGCCAGCAGCTTAGAAGGAGTGGCGGGACCCTACGAGCAGTACTTC. Drawing the rest from reference TRBV7-8 and TRBJ2-7, the complete variable domain is GAGVSQSPRYKVAKRGQDVALRCDPISGHVSLFWYQQALGQGPEFLTYFQNEAQLDKSGLPSDRFFAERPEGSVSTLKIQRTQQEDSAVYLCASSLEGVAGPYEQYFGPGTRLTVT.

V is TRBV5-4 and J is TRBJ2-1; D may correspond to TRBD1 or TRBD2 (6 bases each). Trimming took off 4 bases at V and 9 bases at J, with 17 bases between the two ends. This CDR3 comprises 14 residues. Looked up from germline, CDR1 is SGHNT and CDR2 is YYREEE (reference sequence). The CDR3 spells CASSRDRGRGEQFF. The CDR3 coding sequence is TGTGCCAGCAGCAGGGATCGGGGGCGGGGTGAGCAGTTCTTC. Complete variable domain (other parts from reference TRBV5-4 and TRBJ2-1): ETGVTQSPTHLIKTRGQQVTLRCSSQSGHNTVSWYQQALGQGPQFIFQYYREEENGRGNFPPRFSGLQFPNYSSELNVNALELDDSALYLCASSRDRGRGEQFFGPGTRLTVL.

This clonotype was seen more than once but under ten times. The chain joins TRBV2 to TRBJ2-3, with D perhaps matching TRBD1 or TRBD2 (6 bases each). V lost 3 bases to trimming and J lost 3 bases, with 10 bases between them. Germline CDR1 SNHLY, CDR2 FYNNEI. The CDR3 covers 14 residues. The CDR3 reads CASSDRGPTDTQYF. CDR3 bases: TGTGCCAGCAGTGACCGGGGGCCGACAGATACGCAGTATTTT.

V usage is TRBV4-1 and J usage is TRBJ2-5, with 7 bases identical to TRBD2. Germline lookup yields CDR1 MGHRA and CDR2 YSYEKL. Unmatched junction bases numbered 2, after V lost 1 base and J lost 3 bases. This CDR3 has 14 amino acids. For the CDR3, the DNA is TGCGCCAGCAGCCAAGCGGGGGGTGAAGAGACCCAGTACTTC. As protein: CASSQAGGEETQYF.

In this sample, this clonotype turned up a few times. The chain joins TRBV12-3 or TRBV12-4 to TRBJ2-2; 7 nucleotides align to TRBD1. V shed 3 bases, J shed 1 base, and the junction held 5 bases outside the gene matches. CDR3 length: 16 residues. CDR3 amino acids: CASSFKGQLNTGELFF. The CDR3 DNA sequence: TGTGCCAGCAGTTTTAAGGGACAGCTGAACACCGGGGAGCTGTTTTTT.

A note on this clonotype: A read error may explain this, as a much larger clone is one base away. The J gene is TRBJ2-1, the V gene TRBV12-3 or TRBV12-4; D is possibly TRBD2 (5 bases). The CDR3 loop spans 14 amino acids. Trimming pared 6 bases from V and 9 bases from J, leaving 18 bases between. The CDR3 region is CASRFGPGMIEQFF. The DNA for the CDR3 is TGTGCCAGCAGATTTGGCCCGGGGATGATTGAGCAGTTCTTC.

In this sample, this clonotype turned up once. The gene calls are TRBV18 and TRBJ1-1, with D unclear. CDR3 length: 15 amino acids. Trimming shortened V by 3 bases and J by 6 bases, and 17 bases separated the two germline ends. Germline V gene lookup returns CDR1 KGHSH and CDR2 LQKENI. The CDR3 loop reads CASSPSDGEEAEAFF. Here the CDR3 DNA reads TGTGCCAGCTCACCCTCTGACGGGGAGGAGGCTGAAGCTTTCTTT.

V is TRBV20-1 and J is TRBJ2-5; the D gene is possibly TRBD1 (6 bases). The germline V gene encodes CDR1 DFQATT and CDR2 SNEGSKA (reference sequence). The V and J ends lost 2 bases and 2 bases respectively, with 12 bases between them. There are 14 residues in the CDR3. The CDR3 protein is CSARLEGGQETQYF. The DNA of the CDR3 is TGCAGTGCTAGATTAGAAGGGGGACAAGAGACCCAGTACTTC.

Remarks on this clonotype: Being one base from a much bigger clone, this may be a read error. The chain joins TRBV7-2 to TRBJ2-3; D may be TRBD2 (6 bases). Germline V gives CDR1 SGHTA, CDR2 FQGNSA. The CDR3 is 13 amino acids. The germline V and J ends were trimmed by 5 bases and 7 bases, with 13 bases remaining between them. The CDR3: CASSPRGSYTQYF. The CDR3 DNA is TGTGCCAGCAGCCCACGGGGGTCATATACGCAGTATTTT.

The chain recombines TRBV12-3 or TRBV12-4 with TRBJ1-3; D gene ambiguous. The CDR3 loop spans 14 amino acids. V gave up 5 bases and J gave up 4 bases, with 12 bases separating them. The CDR3, as DNA: TGTGCCAGCAGTACCTTCGGCCCCGGAAACACCATATATTTT. As protein: CASSTFGPGNTIYF.

This clonotype was detected ten times or more. The chain recombines TRBV7-2 with TRBJ2-1, with D unclear. The germline V and J ends were trimmed by 0 bases and 9 bases, with 6 bases remaining between them. Germline V CDR1 and CDR2: SGHTA, FQGNSA. The CDR3 has 12 residues. CDR3 amino acids: CASSLAAPEQFF. The CDR3 DNA reads as TGTGCCAGCAGCTTAGCGGCACCTGAGCAGTTCTTC.

This chain connects TRBV29-1 to TRBJ2-3; TRBD2 agrees at 8 bases. The length of the CDR3 is 15 residues. Germline CDR1 reads SQVTM; CDR2 reads ANQGSEA. Trimming cost V 4 bases and J 5 bases; bases outside gene matches: 11. The CDR3 bases are TGCAGCGTTGGTTTTTCTGCGGGGGGACGAGATACGCAGTATTTT. Its translation: CSVGFSAGGRDTQYF.

The chain uses TRBV4-1 and TRBJ1-1; no reliable D call. V gave up 0 bases and J gave up 7 bases, with 6 bases separating them. This CDR3 is 12 amino acids long. Looked up from germline, CDR1 is MGHRA and CDR2 is YSYEKL. The CDR3, as DNA: TGCGCCAGCAGCCAAGATGGGATTGAAGCTTTCTTT. Translation: CASSQDGIEAFF.

This rearrangement joins TRBV7-6 to TRBJ1-6; unclear D gene. Per germline, CDR1 SGHVS and CDR2 FNYEAQ. CDR3 length equals 20 residues. V gave up 2 bases and J gave up 1 base, with 21 bases separating them. CDR3 nucleotide sequence: TGTGCCAGCAGCTTAACCCCATTACTTCCAGTGGGATCCTATAATTCACCCCTCCACTTT. Encoded protein: CASSLTPLLPVGSYNSPLHF.

The chain links TRBV4-1 to TRBJ2-6, with D unresolved. V lost 4 bases to trimming and J lost 0 bases, with 10 bases between them. Looked up from germline, CDR1 is MGHRA and CDR2 is YSYEKL. The CDR3 runs 16 residues. For the CDR3, the DNA is TGCGCCAGCAGCCCCCGGGTCTACTCTGGGGCCAACGTCCTGACTTTC. It is translated as CASSPRVYSGANVLTF.

This clonotype was picked up many times. The chain employs TRBV7-6 and TRBJ1-1; D is unresolved. The germline CDR1 and CDR2 sequences are SGHVS and FNYEAQ. CDR3 length: 14 amino acids. V was cut by 1 base and J by 5 bases, with 11 bases left in between. The CDR3 is CASSLGVVETEAFF. The CDR3 DNA is TGTGCCAGCAGCTTAGGTGTGGTGGAAACTGAAGCTTTCTTT.